These 17 T cell receptor beta chains were sequenced from one sample in a study of blood T cell repertoires in COVID-19. TCRdb's copy holds only in-frame clones and misses some; the assay was immunoSEQ multiplex PCR. The data show about 180,000 clones, roughly 87% seen once. Sequenced input: peripheral blood. These receptors all stem from an older woman with COVID-19, enrolled during active disease.

This clone was detected once. The V gene is TRBV28, the J gene TRBJ1-5, with 8 positions matching TRBD1. Germline V gene data show CDR1 as MDHEN and CDR2 as SYDVKM. Trimming cost V 4 bases and J 6 bases; bases outside gene matches: 2. The CDR3 runs to 13 residues. The CDR3 nucleotides read TGTGCCAGCAGTTGGACAGGGATTCAGCCCCAGCATTTT. Translating it yields CASSWTGIQPQHF.

The genes are TRBV18 and TRBJ2-7; 11 positions match TRBD1. The germline V gene has CDR1 KGHSH and CDR2 LQKENI. V trimming: 6 bases; J trimming: 9 bases; junction bases outside the gene matches: 10. The CDR3 consists of 14 residues. CDR3: CASSLADRGQGQYF. Here the CDR3 DNA reads TGTGCCAGCTCCCTAGCGGACAGGGGGCAGGGGCAGTACTTC.

CDR3 in DNA: TGCGCCAGCAGCATAGGACAGGCCACCGGGGAGCTGTTTTTT. It specifies CASSIGQATGELFF. This chain links TRBV5-1 with TRBJ2-2; TRBD1 matches 7 bases. The trim removed 4 bases at V and 4 bases at J, leaving 4 bases unmatched. This CDR3 spans 14 amino acids. Per germline, CDR1 SGHRS and CDR2 YFSETQ.

The table lists this clone with a count of one. The CDR3 coding sequence is TGTGCCAGGGTACAGGGAAACTATGGCTACACCTTC. Encoded protein: CARVQGNYGYTF. The chain employs TRBV3-1 (or the pseudogene TRBV3-2) and TRBJ1-2; maybe TRBD1 (6 bases). The CDR3 extends over 12 amino acids. V was pared by 9 bases and J by 2 bases, with 10 bases between. Germline lookup yields CDR1 LGHDT and CDR2 YNNKEL (reference sequence).

The genes are TRBV10-3 and TRBJ1-5, with D maybe TRBD1 (6 bases). Germline values: CDR1 ENHRY, CDR2 SYGVKD. Trimming removed 6 bases at V and 0 bases at J, with 12 bases between. The CDR3 is 15 amino acids. CDR3 residues: CAISQTGNSNQPQHF. DNA of the CDR3: TGTGCCATCAGCCAGACAGGAAATAGCAATCAGCCCCAGCATTTT.

This chain uses TRBV11-3 with TRBJ2-1; 7 positions match TRBD1. CDR1 is SGHNT and CDR2 is YENEEA in the germline V gene. The CDR3 sequence is 13 residues long. V lost 6 bases to trimming and J lost 5 bases; unmatched junction nucleotides: 4. CDR3 region: CASSHDRDNEQFF. CDR3 in DNA: TGTGCCAGCAGTCATGACAGGGACAATGAGCAGTTCTTC.

V is TRBV5-5 and J is TRBJ2-3; 8 positions agree with TRBD2. The trim removed 4 bases at V and 4 bases at J, leaving 8 bases unmatched. Germline V gives CDR1 SGHKS, CDR2 YYEKEE (reference sequence). The CDR3 spans 15 residues. The CDR3 sequence: CASSAAGLGADTQYF. As DNA, the CDR3 is TGTGCCAGCAGCGCGGCGGGACTAGGGGCAGATACGCAGTATTTT.

The chain is built from TRBV6-2 or TRBV6-3 and TRBJ1-2; D perhaps matches TRBD1 (6 bases). Germline CDR1 and CDR2: MNHEY and SVGEGT. This CDR3 contains 15 residues. The V end lost 6 bases, the J end lost 5 bases, and 19 bases lay between the germline ends. The CDR3 is CASSPPIRGSYGYTF. The DNA for the CDR3 is TGTGCCAGCAGCCCCCCCATAAGGGGGTCATATGGCTACACCTTC.

This chain uses TRBV6-2 or TRBV6-3 with TRBJ1-5; the match to TRBD1 covers 10 bases. J lost 2 bases, V lost 7 bases, and 14 bases had no gene match. CDR3 size: 18 residues. In germline, CDR1 is MNHEY, CDR2 SVGEGT. The CDR3 DNA is TGTGCCAGCACCCCCCTCCCGGGACAGGGGCCCCGCAATCAGCCCCAGCATTTT. Encoded protein: CASTPLPGQGPRNQPQHF.

This clone was seen once. The chain links TRBV5-4 to TRBJ2-1, with 7 positions matching TRBD1. Germline assignment: CDR1 SGHNT and CDR2 YYREEE (reference sequence). This CDR3 is built from 16 residues. V gave up 0 bases and J gave up 7 bases; unmatched junction bases: 10. CDR3 DNA: TGTGCCAGCAGCTTGGGAGGGGGCGTTCTCGCAAATGAGCAGTTCTTC. It codes for CASSLGGGVLANEQFF.

V and J are TRBV11-3 and TRBJ2-1; 8 positions match TRBD2. This CDR3 is built from 12 residues. Trimming took 5 bases from V and 10 from J; bases not matched to a gene: 4. The V gene's germline CDR1 is SGHNT and CDR2 YENEEA. CDR3 in amino acids: CASSAPGGEQFF. Written as DNA, the CDR3 is TGTGCCAGCAGCGCCCCGGGGGGGGAGCAGTTCTTC. Together with reference TRBV11-3 and TRBJ2-1, the CDR3 gives the full variable domain: EAGVVQSPRYKIIEKKQPVAFWCNPISGHNTLYWYLQNLGQGPELLIRYENEEAVDDSQLPKDRFSAERLKGVDSTLKIQPAELGDSAVYLCASSAPGGEQFFGPGTRLTVL.

This chain uses TRBV24-1 with TRBJ2-3, with 10 nucleotides matching TRBD2. Trimming cost V 4 bases and J 1 base; bases outside gene matches: 4. The CDR3 sequence is 16 residues long. Germline assignment: CDR1 KGHDR and CDR2 SFDVKD. The CDR3 sequence: CATSDRTSGGTDTQYF. The CDR3 bases are TGTGCCACCAGTGACCGAACTAGCGGGGGCACAGATACGCAGTATTTT.

In its sample, this clone was seen a few times. V gene TRBV20-1 combines with J gene TRBJ2-1; D perhaps matches TRBD2 (5 bases). V dropped 3 bases and J dropped 0 bases, with 15 bases sitting between them. Germline V gives CDR1 DFQATT, CDR2 SNEGSKA (reference sequence). The CDR3 is 16 residues long. Here the CDR3 DNA reads TGCAGTGCTAGTGAGCTGGGGAGAAGCTCCTACAATGAGCAGTTCTTC. Translating it yields CSASELGRSSYNEQFF.

The V call is TRBV24-1, the J call TRBJ2-4; D perhaps matches TRBD1 (6 bases). Trimming took 5 bases from V and 7 from J, leaving 17 bases between them. CDR3 length equals 15 residues. Germline CDR1 reads KGHDR; CDR2 reads SFDVKD. CDR3 loop: CATSVQGRPSNIQYF. The DNA of the CDR3 is TGTGCCACCAGTGTTCAGGGGCGACCATCGAACATTCAGTACTTC.

The chain joins TRBV7-2 to TRBJ2-7, with 9 bases lining up with TRBD1. The CDR3 sequence is 15 residues long. Germline V gene data show CDR1 as SGHTA and CDR2 as FQGNSA. Trimming removed 5 bases from V and 1 base from J; junction bases left unmatched: 6. CDR3 residues: CASSLGQGPSYEQYF. Here the CDR3 DNA reads TGTGCCAGCAGCCTGGGACAGGGACCTTCCTACGAGCAGTACTTC.

The J gene is TRBJ1-6, the V gene TRBV2, with D tentatively TRBD1 (6 bases). Trimming stripped 6 bases from V and 6 bases from J, with 9 bases between. CDR1 and CDR2 (germline): SNHLY, FYNNEI. This CDR3 is built from 13 residues. The CDR3 spells CASRGQANSPLHF. CDR3 nucleotide sequence: TGTGCCAGCAGGGGACAAGCTAATTCACCCCTCCACTTT. The whole variable domain, filled in from reference TRBV2 and TRBJ1-6, reads EPEVTQTPSHQVTQMGQEVILRCVPISNHLYFYWYRQILGQKVEFLVSFYNNEISEKSEIFDDQFSVERPDGSNFTLKIRSTKLEDSAMYFCASRGQANSPLHFGNGTRLTVT.

The V call is TRBV3-1 (or the pseudogene TRBV3-2), the J call TRBJ2-1; 12 bases match TRBD2. The V gene end was trimmed by 5 bases and the J gene end by 8 bases; junction bases not matched to a gene: 7. CDR1 is LGHDT, CDR2 YNNKEL, per germline (reference sequence). The CDR3 has 15 residues. The CDR3 region is CASSTRTSGIYEQFF. For the CDR3, the DNA is TGTGCCAGCAGCACCCGGACTAGCGGGATTTATGAGCAGTTCTTC.